This paragraph reports one T cell receptor beta chain. Its antigen is as yet unknown. The ends lost 3 bases at V and 5 bases at J; junction bases unmatched: 5. CDR1 is SGHRS, CDR2 YFSETQ, per germline. The CDR3 is made up of 15 amino acids. These data belong to a study of STAT3 mutations in large granular lymphocyte leukemia. Points from the study as a whole: All newly emerging clones after therapy were STAT3 wild type. In T-cell large granular lymphocyte leukemia, about half of patients showed multiple immunodominant subclonotypes.

TCRdb's copy holds only in-frame clones and misses some; the assay was immunoSEQ multiplex PCR. The table has tens of thousands of clones, 86% seen once. The chain combines TRBV5-1 with TRBJ2-5; 12 nucleotides agree with TRBD1. What was sequenced was peripheral blood mononuclear cells. The sequence was collected from a man in his sixties with T-cell large granular lymphocyte leukemia. Some clones in this sample may be carry-over from other donors' samples. CDR3 sequence (DNA): TGCGCCAGCAGCTGGGGACAGGGGGCGCGGGAGACCCAGTACTTC. Translated: CASSWGQGARETQYF.